Here is one TCR beta chain with its context. Its antigen is currently unknown. Thawed PBMCs were FACS-sorted into unstimulated CD4+CD25+CD127- regulatory T cells, CD4+CD25- non-regulatory cells, CD4 and CD8 cells. The data were obtained in a study of Tregs in tolerant kidney transplant recipients. V shed 5 bases, J shed 7 bases, and the junction held 10 bases outside the gene matches. The CDR3 loop spans 15 amino acids. Germline V lookup: CDR1 SGHAT, CDR2 FQNNGV. Study-level points and caveats: The small number of patients limits these findings pending further validation. Expanding Tregs on activated donor B cells appeared to best identify donor-specific TCRbeta clones. Biological reproducibility was not directly addressed, but technical replication error appeared minimal.

Repertoires were generated with immunoSEQ multiplex PCR, while TCRdb's copy carries only in-frame clones and drops some. The sample lists 240,000 or so clones, about 86% seen once, with less than 0.75% in the top ten. Sequenced sample: CD4+ T cells from blood. This clonotype was sampled from a human donor in good health. V usage is TRBV11-2 and J usage is TRBJ1-5, with 8 nucleotides matching TRBD1. CDR3 amino acids: CASSVGQGRGQPQHF. CDR3 sequence (DNA): TGTGCCAGCAGCGTCGGACAGGGTAGGGGGCAGCCCCAGCATTTT.